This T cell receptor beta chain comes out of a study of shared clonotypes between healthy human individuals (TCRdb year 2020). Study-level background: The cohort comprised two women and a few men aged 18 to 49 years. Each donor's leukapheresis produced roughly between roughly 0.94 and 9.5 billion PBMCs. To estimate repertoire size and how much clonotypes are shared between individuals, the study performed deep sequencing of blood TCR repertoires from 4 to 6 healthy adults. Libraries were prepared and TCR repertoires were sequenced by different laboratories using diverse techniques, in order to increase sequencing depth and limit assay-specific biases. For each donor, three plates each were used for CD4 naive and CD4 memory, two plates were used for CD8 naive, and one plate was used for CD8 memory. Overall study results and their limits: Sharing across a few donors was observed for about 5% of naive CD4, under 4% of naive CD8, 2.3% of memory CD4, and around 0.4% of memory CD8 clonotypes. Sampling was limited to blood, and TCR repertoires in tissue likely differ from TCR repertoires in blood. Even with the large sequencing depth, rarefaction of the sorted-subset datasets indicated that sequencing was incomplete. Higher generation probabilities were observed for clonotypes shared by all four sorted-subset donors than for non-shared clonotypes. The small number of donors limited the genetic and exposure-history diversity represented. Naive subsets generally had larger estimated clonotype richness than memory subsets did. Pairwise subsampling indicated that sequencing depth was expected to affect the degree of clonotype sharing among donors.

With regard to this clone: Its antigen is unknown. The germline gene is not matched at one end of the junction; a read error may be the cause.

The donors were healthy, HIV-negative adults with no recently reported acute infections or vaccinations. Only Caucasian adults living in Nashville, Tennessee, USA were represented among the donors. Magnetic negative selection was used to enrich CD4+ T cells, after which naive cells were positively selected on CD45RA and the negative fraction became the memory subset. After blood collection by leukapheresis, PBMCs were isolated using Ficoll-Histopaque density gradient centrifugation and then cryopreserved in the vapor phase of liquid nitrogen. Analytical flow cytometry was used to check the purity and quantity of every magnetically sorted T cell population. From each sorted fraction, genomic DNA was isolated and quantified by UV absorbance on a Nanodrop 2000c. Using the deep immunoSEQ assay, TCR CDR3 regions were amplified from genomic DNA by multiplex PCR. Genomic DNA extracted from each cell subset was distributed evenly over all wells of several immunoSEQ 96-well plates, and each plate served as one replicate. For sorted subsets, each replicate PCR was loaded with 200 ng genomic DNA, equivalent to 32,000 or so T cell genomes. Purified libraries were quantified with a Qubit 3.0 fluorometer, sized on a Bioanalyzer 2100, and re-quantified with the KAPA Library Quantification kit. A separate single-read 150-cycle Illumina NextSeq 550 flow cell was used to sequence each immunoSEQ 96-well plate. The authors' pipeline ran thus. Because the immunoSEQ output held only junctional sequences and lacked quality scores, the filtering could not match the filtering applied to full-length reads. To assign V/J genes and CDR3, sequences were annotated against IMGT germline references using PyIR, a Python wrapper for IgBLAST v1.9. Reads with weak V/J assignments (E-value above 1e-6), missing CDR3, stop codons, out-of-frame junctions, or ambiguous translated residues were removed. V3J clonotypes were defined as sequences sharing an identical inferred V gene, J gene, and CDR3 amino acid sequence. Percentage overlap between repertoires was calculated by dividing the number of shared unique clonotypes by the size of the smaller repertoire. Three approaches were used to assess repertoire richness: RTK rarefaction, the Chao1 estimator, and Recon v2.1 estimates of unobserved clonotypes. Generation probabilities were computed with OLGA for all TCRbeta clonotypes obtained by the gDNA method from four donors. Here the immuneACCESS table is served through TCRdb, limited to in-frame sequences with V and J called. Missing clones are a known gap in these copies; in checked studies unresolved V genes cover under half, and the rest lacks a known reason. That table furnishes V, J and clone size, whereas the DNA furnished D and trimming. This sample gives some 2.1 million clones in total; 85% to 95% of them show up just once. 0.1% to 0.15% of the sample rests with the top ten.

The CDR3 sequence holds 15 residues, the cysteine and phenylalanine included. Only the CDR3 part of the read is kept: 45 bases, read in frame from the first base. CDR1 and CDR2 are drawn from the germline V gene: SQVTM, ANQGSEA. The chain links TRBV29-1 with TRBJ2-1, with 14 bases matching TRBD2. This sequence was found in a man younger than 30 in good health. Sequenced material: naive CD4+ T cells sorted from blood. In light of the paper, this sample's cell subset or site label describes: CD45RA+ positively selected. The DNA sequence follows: TGCAGCGTCCCCGGACTAGCGGGAGGCCTCAATCAGCAGTTCTTC. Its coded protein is CSVPGLAGGLNQQFF.